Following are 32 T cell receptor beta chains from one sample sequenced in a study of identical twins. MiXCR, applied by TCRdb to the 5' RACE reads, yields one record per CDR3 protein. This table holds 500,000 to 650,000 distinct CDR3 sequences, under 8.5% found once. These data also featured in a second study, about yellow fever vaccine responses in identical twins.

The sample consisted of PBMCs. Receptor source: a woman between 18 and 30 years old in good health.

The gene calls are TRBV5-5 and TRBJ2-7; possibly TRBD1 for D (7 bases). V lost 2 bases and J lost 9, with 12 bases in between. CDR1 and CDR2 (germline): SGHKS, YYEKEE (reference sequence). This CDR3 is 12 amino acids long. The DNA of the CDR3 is TGTGCCAGCAGCTTTCGACAGGGAGGGCAGTACTTC. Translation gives CASSFRQGGQYF.

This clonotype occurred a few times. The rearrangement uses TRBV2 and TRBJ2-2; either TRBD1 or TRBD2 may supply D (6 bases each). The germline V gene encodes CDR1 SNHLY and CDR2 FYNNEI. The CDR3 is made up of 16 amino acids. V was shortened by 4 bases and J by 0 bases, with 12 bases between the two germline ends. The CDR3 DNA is TGTGCCAGCAGTGTAACGGGGGCTACGAACACCGGGGAGCTGTTTTTT. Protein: CASSVTGATNTGELFF.

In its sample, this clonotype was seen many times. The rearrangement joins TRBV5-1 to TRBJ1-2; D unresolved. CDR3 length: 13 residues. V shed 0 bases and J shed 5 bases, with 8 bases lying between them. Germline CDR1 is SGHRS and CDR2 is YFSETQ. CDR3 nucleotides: TGCGCCAGCAGCTTGGCCACCCAGTATGGCTACACCTTC. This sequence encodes CASSLATQYGYTF.

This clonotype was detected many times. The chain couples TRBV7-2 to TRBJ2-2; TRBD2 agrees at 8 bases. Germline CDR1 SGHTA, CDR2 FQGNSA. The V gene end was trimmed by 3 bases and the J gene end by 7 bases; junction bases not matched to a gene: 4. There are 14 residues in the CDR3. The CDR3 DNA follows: TGTGCCAGCAGCTTCCGGGGGGGGCGCGGGGAGCTGTTTTTT. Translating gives CASSFRGGRGELFF. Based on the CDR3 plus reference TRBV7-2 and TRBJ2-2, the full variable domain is GAGVSQSPSNKVTEKGKDVELRCDPISGHTALYWYRQSLGQGLEFLIYFQGNSAPDKSGLPSDRFSAERTGGSVSTLTIQRTQQEDSAVYLCASSFRGGRGELFFGEGSRLTVL.

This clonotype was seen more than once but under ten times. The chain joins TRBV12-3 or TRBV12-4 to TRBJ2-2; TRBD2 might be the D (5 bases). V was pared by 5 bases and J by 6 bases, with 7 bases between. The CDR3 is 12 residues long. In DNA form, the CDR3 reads TGTGCCAGCAGTGACTATGCCGGGGAGCTGTTTTTT. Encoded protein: CASSDYAGELFF.

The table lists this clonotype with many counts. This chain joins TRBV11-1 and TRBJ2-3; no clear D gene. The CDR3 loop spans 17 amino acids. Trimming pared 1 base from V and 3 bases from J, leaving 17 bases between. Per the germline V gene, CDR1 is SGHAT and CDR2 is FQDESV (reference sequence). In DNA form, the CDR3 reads TGTGCCAGCAGCTTAGGGCGGATGAAGATGTCGACAGATACGCAGTATTTT. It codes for CASSLGRMKMSTDTQYF.

In DNA, the CDR3 is TGTGCCAGCCAGGGACAGCGAACCGGGGAGCTGTTTTTT. This translates into CASQGQRTGELFF. This sequence joins TRBV11-1 and TRBJ2-2; TRBD1 aligns across 7 bases. This CDR3 contains 13 residues. The trim removed 8 bases at V and 5 bases at J, leaving 5 bases unmatched. Germline V gene sequence: CDR1 SGHAT, CDR2 FQDESV (reference sequence).

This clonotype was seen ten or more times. DNA for the CDR3: TGTGCCAGCTCAGGGATTGGCGAAAAACTGTTTTTT. Translating gives CASSGIGEKLFF. The rearrangement joins TRBV5-6 to TRBJ1-4; maybe TRBD1 (5 bases). The V end was cut by 7 bases, the J end by 8 bases, with 12 bases between. This CDR3 is 12 amino acids long. Germline V lookup: CDR1 SGHDT, CDR2 YYEEEE.

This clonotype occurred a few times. The CDR3 here is CASSSYPRYEQYF. Here the CDR3 DNA reads TGTGCCAGCAGCTCGTATCCCCGCTACGAGCAGTACTTC. The chain combines TRBV5-4 with TRBJ2-7; no definite D call. Trimming pared 3 bases from V and 3 bases from J, leaving 10 bases between. The CDR3 covers 13 residues. CDR1 and CDR2 (germline): SGHNT, YYREEE (reference sequence).

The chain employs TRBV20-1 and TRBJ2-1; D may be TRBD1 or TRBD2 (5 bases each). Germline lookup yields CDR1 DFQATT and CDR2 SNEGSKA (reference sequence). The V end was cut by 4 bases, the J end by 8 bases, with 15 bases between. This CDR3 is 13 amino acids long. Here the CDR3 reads CSANGAGTDEQFF. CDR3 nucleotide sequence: TGCAGTGCTAACGGGGCAGGGACGGATGAGCAGTTCTTC.

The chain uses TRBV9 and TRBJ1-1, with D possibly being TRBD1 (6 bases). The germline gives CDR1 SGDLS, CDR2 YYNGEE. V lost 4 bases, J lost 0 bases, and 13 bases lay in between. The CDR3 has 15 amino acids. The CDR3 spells CASSPRTAMNTEAFF. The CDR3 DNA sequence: TGTGCCAGCAGCCCTCGGACAGCGATGAACACTGAAGCTTTCTTT.

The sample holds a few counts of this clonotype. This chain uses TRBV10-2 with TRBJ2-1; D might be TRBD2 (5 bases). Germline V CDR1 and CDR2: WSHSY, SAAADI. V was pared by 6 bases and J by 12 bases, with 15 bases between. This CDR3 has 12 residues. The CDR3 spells CASRATKRSQFF. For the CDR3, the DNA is TGCGCCAGCAGGGCGACTAAGCGGTCGCAGTTCTTC.

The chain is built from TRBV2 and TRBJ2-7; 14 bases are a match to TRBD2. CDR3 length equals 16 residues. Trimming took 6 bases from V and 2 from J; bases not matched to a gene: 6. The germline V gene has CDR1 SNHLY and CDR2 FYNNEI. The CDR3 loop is CASSDPGLAGAYEQYF. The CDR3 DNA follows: TGTGCCAGCAGCGACCCGGGACTAGCGGGAGCCTACGAGCAGTACTTC.

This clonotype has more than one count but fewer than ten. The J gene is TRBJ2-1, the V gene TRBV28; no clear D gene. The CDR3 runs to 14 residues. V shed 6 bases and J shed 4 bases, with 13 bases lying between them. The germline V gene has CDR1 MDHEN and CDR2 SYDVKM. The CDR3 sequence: CASRQDGWYNEQFF. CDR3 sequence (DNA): TGTGCCAGCAGGCAGGACGGTTGGTACAATGAGCAGTTCTTC.

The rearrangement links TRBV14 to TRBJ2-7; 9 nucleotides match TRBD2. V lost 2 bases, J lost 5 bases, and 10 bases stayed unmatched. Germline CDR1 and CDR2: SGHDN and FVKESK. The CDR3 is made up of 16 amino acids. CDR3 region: CASSQLGAGGPDEQYF. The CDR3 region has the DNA TGTGCCAGCAGCCAATTAGGGGCGGGAGGGCCGGACGAGCAGTACTTC. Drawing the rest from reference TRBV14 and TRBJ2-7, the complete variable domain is EAGVTQFPSHSVIEKGQTVTLRCDPISGHDNLYWYRRVMGKEIKFLLHFVKESKQDESGMPNNRFLAERTGGTYSTLKVQPAELEDSGVYFCASSQLGAGGPDEQYFGPGTRLTVT.

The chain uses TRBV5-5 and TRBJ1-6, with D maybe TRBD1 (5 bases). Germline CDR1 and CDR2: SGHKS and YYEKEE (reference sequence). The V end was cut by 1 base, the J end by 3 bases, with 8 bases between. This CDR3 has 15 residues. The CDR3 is CASSLQGLYNSPLHF. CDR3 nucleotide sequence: TGTGCCAGCAGCTTGCAGGGTCTCTATAATTCACCCCTCCACTTT. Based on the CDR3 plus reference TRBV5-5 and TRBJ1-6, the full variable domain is DAGVTQSPTHLIKTRGQQVTLRCSPISGHKSVSWYQQVLGQGPQFIFQYYEKEERGRGNFPDRFSARQFPNYSSELNVNALLLGDSALYLCASSLQGLYNSPLHFGNGTRLTVT.

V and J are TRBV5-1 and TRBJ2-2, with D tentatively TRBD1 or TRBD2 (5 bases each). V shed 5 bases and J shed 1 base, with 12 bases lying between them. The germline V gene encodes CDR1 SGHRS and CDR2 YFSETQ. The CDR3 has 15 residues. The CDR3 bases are TGCGCCAGCAGAGCCGGGACGGAGAACACCGGGGAGCTGTTTTTT. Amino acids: CASRAGTENTGELFF.

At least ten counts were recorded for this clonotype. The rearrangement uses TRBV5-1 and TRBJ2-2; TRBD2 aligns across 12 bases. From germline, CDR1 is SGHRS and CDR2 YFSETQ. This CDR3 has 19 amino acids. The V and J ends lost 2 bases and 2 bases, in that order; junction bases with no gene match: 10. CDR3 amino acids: CASSFTPTSGRPNTGELFF. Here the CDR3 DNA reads TGCGCCAGCAGCTTCACCCCCACTAGCGGGAGGCCTAACACCGGGGAGCTGTTTTTT.

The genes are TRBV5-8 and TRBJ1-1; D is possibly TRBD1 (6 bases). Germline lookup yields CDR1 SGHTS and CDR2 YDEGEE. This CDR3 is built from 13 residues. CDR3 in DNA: TGTGCACCCGATAGGGGGGGGAACACTGAAGCTTTCTTT. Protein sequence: CAPDRGGNTEAFF. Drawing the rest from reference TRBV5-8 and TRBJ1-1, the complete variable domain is EAGVTQSPTHLIKTRGQQATLRCSPISGHTSVYWYQQALGLGLQFLLWYDEGEERNRGNFPPRFSGRQFPNYSSELNVNALELEDSALYLCAPDRGGNTEAFFGQGTRLTVV.

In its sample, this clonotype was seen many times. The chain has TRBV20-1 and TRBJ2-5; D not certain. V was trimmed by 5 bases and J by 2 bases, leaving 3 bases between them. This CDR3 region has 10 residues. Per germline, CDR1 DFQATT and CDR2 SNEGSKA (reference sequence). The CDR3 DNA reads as TGCAGTGCTGGTCAAGAGACCCAGTACTTC. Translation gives CSAGQETQYF.

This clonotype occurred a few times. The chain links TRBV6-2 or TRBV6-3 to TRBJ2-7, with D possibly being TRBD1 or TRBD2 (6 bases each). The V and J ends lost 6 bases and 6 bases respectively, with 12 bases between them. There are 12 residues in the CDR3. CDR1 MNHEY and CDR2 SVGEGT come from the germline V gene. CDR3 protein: CASRREGGEQYV. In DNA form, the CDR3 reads TGTGCCAGCAGGCGCGAGGGGGGCGAGCAGTACGTC.

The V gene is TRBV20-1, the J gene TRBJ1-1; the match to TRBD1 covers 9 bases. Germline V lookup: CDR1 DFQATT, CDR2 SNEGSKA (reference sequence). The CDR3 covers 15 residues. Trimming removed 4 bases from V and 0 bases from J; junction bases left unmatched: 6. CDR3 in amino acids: CSATGTGNLNTEAFF. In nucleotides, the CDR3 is TGCAGTGCTACAGGGACAGGGAATTTGAACACTGAAGCTTTCTTT.

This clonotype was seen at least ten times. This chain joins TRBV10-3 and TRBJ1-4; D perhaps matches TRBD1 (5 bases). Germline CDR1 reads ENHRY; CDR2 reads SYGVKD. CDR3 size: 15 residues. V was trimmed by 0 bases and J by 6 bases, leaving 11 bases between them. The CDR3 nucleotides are TGTGCCATCAGTGAGTCCGGGACGTGGGATGAAAAACTGTTTTTT. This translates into CAISESGTWDEKLFF.

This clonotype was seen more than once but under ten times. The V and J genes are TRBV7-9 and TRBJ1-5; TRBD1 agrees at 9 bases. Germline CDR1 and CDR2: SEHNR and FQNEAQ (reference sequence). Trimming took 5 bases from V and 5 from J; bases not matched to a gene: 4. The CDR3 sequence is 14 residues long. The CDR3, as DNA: TGTGCCAGCAGCGCACAGGGGGCAGATCAGCCCCAGCATTTT. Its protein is CASSAQGADQPQHF.

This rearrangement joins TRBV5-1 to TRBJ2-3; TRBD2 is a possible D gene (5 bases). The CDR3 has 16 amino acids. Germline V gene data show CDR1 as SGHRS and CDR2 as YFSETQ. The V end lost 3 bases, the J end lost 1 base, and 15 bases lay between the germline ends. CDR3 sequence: CASSSAGNWGTDTQYF. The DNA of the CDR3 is TGCGCCAGCAGCTCCGCCGGGAATTGGGGCACAGATACGCAGTATTTT.

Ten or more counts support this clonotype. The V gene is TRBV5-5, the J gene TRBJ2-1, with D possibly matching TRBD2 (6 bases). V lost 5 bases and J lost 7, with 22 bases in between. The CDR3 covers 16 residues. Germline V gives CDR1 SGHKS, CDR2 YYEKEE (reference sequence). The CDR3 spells CASRAGGTASANEQFF. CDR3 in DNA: TGTGCCAGCAGGGCCGGTGGGACTGCCTCGGCAAATGAGCAGTTCTTC.

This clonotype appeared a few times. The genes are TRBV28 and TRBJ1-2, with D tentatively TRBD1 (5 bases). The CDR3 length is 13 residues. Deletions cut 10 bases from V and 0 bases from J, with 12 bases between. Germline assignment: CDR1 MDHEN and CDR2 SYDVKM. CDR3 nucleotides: TGTGCCACCAGGACGGGGGCTAACTATGGCTACACCTTC. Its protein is CATRTGANYGYTF.

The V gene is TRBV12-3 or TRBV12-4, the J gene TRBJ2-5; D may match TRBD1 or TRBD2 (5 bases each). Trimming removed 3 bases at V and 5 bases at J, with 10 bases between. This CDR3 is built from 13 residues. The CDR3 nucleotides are TGTGCCAGCAGTTTTCTCAGGGAGGAGACCCAGTACTTC. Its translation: CASSFLREETQYF.

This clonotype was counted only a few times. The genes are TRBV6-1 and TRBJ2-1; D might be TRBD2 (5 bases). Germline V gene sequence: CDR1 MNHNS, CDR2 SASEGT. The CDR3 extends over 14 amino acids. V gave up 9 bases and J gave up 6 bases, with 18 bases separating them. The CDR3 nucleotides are TGTGCCAGTACAAGGGAGTGGGATTCCAATGAGCAGTTCTTC. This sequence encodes CASTREWDSNEQFF.

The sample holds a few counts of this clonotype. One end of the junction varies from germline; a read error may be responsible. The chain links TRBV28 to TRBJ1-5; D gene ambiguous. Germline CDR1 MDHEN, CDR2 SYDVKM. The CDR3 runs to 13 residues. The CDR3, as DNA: TGTGCCAGCAGCCGGACTTACAATCAACCCCAGCATTTT. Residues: CASSRTYNQPQHF.

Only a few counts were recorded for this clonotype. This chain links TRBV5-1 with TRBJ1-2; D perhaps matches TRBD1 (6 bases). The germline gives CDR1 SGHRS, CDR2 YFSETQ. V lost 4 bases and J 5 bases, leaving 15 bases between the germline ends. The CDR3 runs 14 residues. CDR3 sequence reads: CASSVRTEGYGYTF. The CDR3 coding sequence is TGCGCCAGCAGCGTCCGGACAGAGGGATATGGCTACACCTTC. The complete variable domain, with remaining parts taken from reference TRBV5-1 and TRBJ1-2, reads KAGVTQTPRYLIKTRGQQVTLSCSPISGHRSVSWYQQTPGQGLQFLFEYFSETQRNKGNFPGRFSGRQFSNSRSEMNVSTLELGDSALYLCASSVRTEGYGYTFGSGTRLTVV.

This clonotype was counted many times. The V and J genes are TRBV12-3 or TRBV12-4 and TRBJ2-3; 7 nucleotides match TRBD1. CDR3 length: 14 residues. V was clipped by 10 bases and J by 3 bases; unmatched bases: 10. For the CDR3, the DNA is TGTGCCACCAGAAAGACAGGGTTAACAGATACGCAGTATTTT. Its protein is CATRKTGLTDTQYF.